The present T cell receptor beta chain was sequenced within a study of low-dose radiotherapy and immunotherapy resistance in tumors (dated by TCRdb to between 2021 and 2023). General notes on the study: In Cohort 1, each fraction delivered 0.5 Gy every 2 weeks, and the prescribed total PTV dose was 6.5 Gy. Patients in Cohort 2 were given 1 Gy per fraction every two weeks, for a total of 13 Gy across 26 weeks. Patients were given nivolumab as a 240 mg flat dose every two weeks and ipilimumab at 1 mg/kg every six weeks, with both drugs delivered intravenously. Every two weeks, patients got intravenous cyclophosphamide at 200 mg/m2, given one day ahead of each radiation and immunotherapy administration. Aspirin 300 mg was taken orally once daily by patients for four cycles, starting on cycle 1 day 1. Trial participants were not randomized into treatment groups. Eight patients were included in the translational analysis, namely three from the first dose cohort plus the first five from the second dose cohort.

Spanning cysteine to phenylalanine, the CDR3 consists of 11 amino acids. The entry retains the CDR3 DNA only, 33 bases that are in frame from base 1. Trimming at the junction amounts to 3 bases on V and 6 bases on J, and the germline ends lie 3 bases apart. The germline V gene (reference sequence) yields MNHEY for CDR1 and SMNVEV for CDR2. The time point label here, explained by the study, means: before trial treatment. The donors took part in RACIN, a single-arm, phase I, dose-escalation trial that combined nivolumab, ipilimumab, aspirin, low-dose cyclophosphamide and low-dose radiotherapy. Eligible patients had advanced, TIL-negative solid tumors. This sample was sequenced with an Illumina HiSeq 2500. First-strand cDNA was synthesized using Superscript III and a set of TRAV- and TRBV-specific primers, so that both TCRalpha and TCRbeta chains were covered. TCRs were amplified for about 18 PCR cycles with Phusion, using a constant-region primer paired with the adapter attached to the V primers. The isolated mRNA was amplified using the MessageAmp II aRNA Amplification Kit, with in vitro transcription performed for approximately 15 hours at 37 degrees C. The Dynabeads mRNA DIRECT Purification Kit was used to isolate the mRNA for TCR sequencing. Indexed Illumina adapters were added in a second Phusion PCR of 20 to 25 cycles, after which AMPure XP beads were used to purify the products. Per the original workflow: Using custom Perl scripts, TCR sequences that encoded the same protein were pooled, out-of-frame sequences were dropped, and the abundance of each clonotype was calculated. TCR sequences supported by only a single read were excluded from analysis. Shannon entropy, Gini index, clonality, richness, and the frequency of TCRs shared between repertoires were included as repertoire metrics. TCRdb handled the public reads itself, with Q25 trimming in fastp and clone calling in MiXCR, and kept productive beta chains. Rows are combined by CDR3 protein, so each entry shows the most common genes and DNA. The V and J calls here are based on TCRdb, not the publication. The sample data list 65,000 to 95,000 distinct CDR3 sequences, and approximately 17% of these were observed just once. Of the sample, about 5.5% falls within the top ten clones.

Many counts were recorded for this clonotype. This receptor's antigen is unknown. Qualities for individual bases were not recorded, and no much larger clone is one base off. The TCR sequence derives from a male donor with prostate cancer. The receptor chain draws on TRBV27 and TRBJ2-1; no D gene is confidently identified. The sample was PBMCs, taken before treatment. The CDR3 reads as follows: CASSLGNEQFF. The sequenced DNA: TGTGCCAGCAGTTTGGGCAATGAGCAGTTCTTC.